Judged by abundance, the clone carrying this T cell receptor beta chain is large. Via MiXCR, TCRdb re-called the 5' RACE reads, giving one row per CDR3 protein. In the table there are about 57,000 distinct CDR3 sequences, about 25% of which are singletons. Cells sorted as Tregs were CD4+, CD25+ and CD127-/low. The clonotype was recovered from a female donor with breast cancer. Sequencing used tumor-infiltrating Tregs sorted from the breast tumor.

The CDR3 loop reads CASSLLGYEQYF. For the CDR3, the DNA is TGCGCCAGCAGCTTATTAGGATACGAGCAGTACTTC. The J gene is TRBJ2-7, the V gene TRBV5-1, with D hard to call. CDR1 SGHRS and CDR2 YFSETQ come from the germline V gene. The CDR3 extends over 12 amino acids. The V end was cut by 2 bases, the J end by 4 bases, with 7 bases between.